A single sample is the source of the 29 T cell receptor beta chains below, sequenced in a study of blood T cells in healthy people across ages. A second roughly 7 to 12 cycle PCR used barcoded and J-beta primers. Each CDR3 protein gets one entry after TCRdb re-called the 5' RACE reads with MiXCR. This sample has 1.5 million to 2 million distinct CDR3 sequences, with roughly 50% found just once. The sample was blood. The source is a woman between 40 and 50 years old in good health.

V usage is TRBV18 and J usage is TRBJ2-5, with D perhaps TRBD1 or TRBD2 (6 bases each). The DNA matches TRBJ2-7 better at its end, which makes the J call doubtful. In germline, CDR1 is KGHSH, CDR2 LQKENI. This CDR3 spans 14 amino acids. The CDR3 here is CASSPFRGRDEQYF. The CDR3 nucleotides read TGTGCCAGCTCACCATTTCGGGGGCGAGACGAGCAGTACTTC.

CDR3 in amino acids: CASSATGGGNQPQHF. The CDR3 DNA is TGTGCCAGCAGTGCTACAGGGGGGGGCAATCAGCCCCAGCATTTT. The chain employs TRBV27 and TRBJ1-5; 8 bases are shared with TRBD1. Germline loops: CDR1 MNHEY, CDR2 SMNVEV (reference sequence). The CDR3 spans 15 residues. V trimming: 5 bases; J trimming: 2 bases; junction bases outside the gene matches: 5.

V usage is TRBV5-1 and J usage is TRBJ2-7; 7 nucleotides match TRBD2. Trimming took 0 bases from V and 3 from J; bases not matched to a gene: 6. The length of the CDR3 is 15 residues. Per the germline V gene, CDR1 is SGHRS and CDR2 is YFSETQ. The CDR3 protein is CASSLVAERGYEQYF. For the CDR3, the DNA is TGCGCCAGCAGCTTGGTGGCCGAGCGGGGCTACGAGCAGTACTTC.

There are a few counts of this clonotype. The CDR3 region is CASSLYRGDSETQYF. In nucleotides, the CDR3 is TGTGCCAGCAGCTTATACCGGGGGGATTCAGAGACCCAGTACTTC. The chain has TRBV7-3 and TRBJ2-5; 7 positions agree with TRBD2. This CDR3 has 15 amino acids. V dropped 2 bases and J dropped 4; count of bases not matched to a gene: 7. CDR1 and CDR2 (germline): SGHTA, FQGTGA.

The chain is built from TRBV7-2 and TRBJ2-6, with 11 nucleotides matching TRBD1. The CDR3 totals 16 residues. Trimming cost V 4 bases and J 8 bases; bases outside gene matches: 7. Germline-derived CDR1 and CDR2 are SGHTA and FQGNSA. The CDR3 loop reads CASSSKDRGLSNVLTF. The CDR3 DNA sequence: TGTGCCAGCAGCTCCAAGGACAGGGGGCTATCCAACGTCCTGACTTTC. Full variable domain (outside the CDR3, taken from reference TRBV7-2 and TRBJ2-6): GAGVSQSPSNKVTEKGKDVELRCDPISGHTALYWYRQSLGQGLEFLIYFQGNSAPDKSGLPSDRFSAERTGGSVSTLTIQRTQQEDSAVYLCASSSKDRGLSNVLTFGAGSRLTVL.

The gene calls are TRBV24-1 and TRBJ2-3; TRBD1 matches at 7 bases. CDR1 KGHDR and CDR2 SFDVKD come from the germline V gene. This CDR3 spans 14 amino acids. The V segment lost 8 bases and the J segment 6 bases; nucleotides outside the gene matches: 10. The chain's CDR3 is CATKGEGASDTQYF. The CDR3 bases are TGTGCCACCAAAGGTGAGGGGGCGTCGGATACGCAGTATTTT.

The chain joins TRBV27 to TRBJ2-3; D is possibly TRBD2 (6 bases). Germline V CDR1 and CDR2: MNHEY, SMNVEV (reference sequence). V lost 6 bases, J lost 4 bases, and 14 bases lay in between. CDR3 length equals 14 residues. The chain's CDR3 is CASSQGLPADTQYF. CDR3 nucleotide sequence: TGTGCCAGCAGCCAGGGACTTCCGGCAGATACGCAGTATTTT.

To note about this clonotype: A junction end diverges from the germline sequence, so it may reflect a read error. The chain recombines TRBV5-5 with TRBJ2-7; TRBD2 is a possible D gene (7 bases). The CDR3 covers 15 residues. CDR1 and CDR2 from the germline V gene are SGHKS and YYEKEE (reference sequence). CDR3 coding DNA: TGTGTCAGCAGCTTGGGGCCGGGGGGCCTCTACGAGCAGTACTTC. As protein: CVSSLGPGGLYEQYF.

The chain carries TRBV6-1 and TRBJ2-6, with a weak D call TRBD2 (5 bases). This CDR3 region has 18 residues. Germline values: CDR1 MNHNS, CDR2 SASEGT. Trimming took 6 bases from V and 0 from J, leaving 18 bases between them. The CDR3 sequence: CASRDGLTVTSGANVLTF. The CDR3 DNA is TGTGCCAGCAGGGATGGACTTACCGTAACCTCTGGGGCCAACGTCCTGACTTTC.

This clonotype was counted only a few times. The genes are TRBV20-1 and TRBJ1-2, with D tentatively TRBD1 (6 bases). From germline, CDR1 is DFQATT and CDR2 SNEGSKA (reference sequence). This CDR3 is 16 amino acids long. V lost 0 bases to trimming and J lost 8 bases, with 22 bases between them. The CDR3 protein is CSARDWGGASLGGYTF. CDR3 bases: TGCAGTGCTAGAGATTGGGGGGGGGCTAGCCTGGGAGGCTACACCTTC.

The CDR3 protein is CASSLSEGFLYEQYF. The DNA for the CDR3 is TGCGCCAGCAGCTTGAGTGAGGGTTTTCTCTACGAGCAGTACTTC. The J gene is TRBJ2-7, the V gene TRBV5-1; possibly TRBD2 for D (5 bases). The V end was cut by 1 base, the J end by 3 bases, with 14 bases between. This CDR3 comprises 15 residues. Germline CDR1 is SGHRS and CDR2 is YFSETQ.

V gene TRBV29-1 combines with J gene TRBJ2-1; TRBD1 matches at 7 bases. The CDR3 is made up of 16 amino acids. Trimming removed 1 base from V and 1 base from J; junction bases left unmatched: 7. Germline CDR1 reads SQVTM; CDR2 reads ANQGSEA. This CDR3 is CSVEGLGDRSYNEQFF. In DNA form, the CDR3 reads TGCAGCGTTGAAGGATTGGGGGACAGATCCTACAATGAGCAGTTCTTC.

This clonotype showed up just once. The chain has TRBV27 and TRBJ1-5; TRBD1 matches at 10 bases. Trimming cost V 6 bases and J 6 bases; bases outside gene matches: 8. CDR1 is MNHEY and CDR2 is SMNVEV in the germline V gene (reference sequence). There are 15 residues in the CDR3. This CDR3 is CASSPGGQGTQPQHF. CDR3 nucleotide sequence: TGTGCCAGCAGCCCTGGGGGACAGGGGACTCAGCCCCAGCATTTT.

This chain uses TRBV2 with TRBJ2-5; D is ambiguous. Germline CDR1 is SNHLY and CDR2 is FYNNEI. The CDR3 loop spans 13 amino acids. V was shortened by 7 bases and J by 0 bases, with 9 bases between the two germline ends. CDR3: CASKSGDQETQYF. The CDR3 DNA is TGTGCCAGCAAAAGTGGGGACCAAGAGACCCAGTACTTC.

V is TRBV25-1 and J is TRBJ2-2; D gene uncertain. There are 15 residues in the CDR3. Deletions cut 0 bases from V and 4 bases from J, with 9 bases between. Germline CDR1 is MGHDK and CDR2 is SYGVNS. The CDR3 DNA reads as TGTGCCAGCAGTGAATATAAAGGGCTCACCGGGGAGCTGTTTTTT. Protein product: CASSEYKGLTGELFF. Drawing the rest from reference TRBV25-1 and TRBJ2-2, the complete variable domain is EADIYQTPRYLVIGTGKKITLECSQTMGHDKMYWYQQDPGMELHLIHYSYGVNSTEKGDLSSESTVSRIRTEHFPLTLESARPSHTSQYLCASSEYKGLTGELFFGEGSRLTVL.

About this clonotype: Sequence at one end of the junction differs from germline and may be a read error. The chain carries TRBV27 and TRBJ2-3; TRBD1 aligns across 8 bases. Germline V CDR1 and CDR2: MNHEY, SMNVEV (reference sequence). The CDR3 length is 18 residues. The CDR3 nucleotides read TGTGCCAGCAGTTGTGCGACCGGACAGGGATGTAGAGGAGATCCGCAGTATTTT. Translating gives CASSCATGQGCRGDPQYF.

This clonotype was counted between two and nine times. The J gene is TRBJ2-1, the V gene TRBV6-2 or TRBV6-3; D gene unclear. The V gene's germline CDR1 is MNHEY and CDR2 SVGEGT. The V gene lost 6 bases and the J gene lost 0 bases, with 9 bases spanning the gap. The CDR3 is made up of 14 amino acids. CDR3 sequence: CASSAGPSYNEQFF. The CDR3 DNA reads TGTGCCAGCAGCGCAGGACCCTCCTACAATGAGCAGTTCTTC.

The chain joins TRBV20-1 to TRBJ2-7, with D unclear. This CDR3 spans 11 amino acids. Germline CDR1 reads DFQATT; CDR2 reads SNEGSKA (reference sequence). V was clipped by 5 bases and J by 7 bases, with 12 bases between them. The CDR3 loop is CSAPWYNEQYF. CDR3 nucleotide sequence: TGCAGTGCTCCGTGGTACAATGAGCAGTACTTC.

This chain joins TRBV20-1 and TRBJ1-5, with a tentative D call TRBD1 (5 bases). V gave up 2 bases and J gave up 7 bases, with 18 bases separating them. Germline CDR1 and CDR2: DFQATT and SNEGSKA (reference sequence). The CDR3 is 15 residues long. The CDR3 DNA follows: TGCAGTGCTAGACCCCCGGTGGGGGTTGACCAGCCCCAGCATTTT. Amino acid sequence: CSARPPVGVDQPQHF.

The chain employs TRBV4-3 and TRBJ1-4; tentative D call: TRBD1 (5 bases). Germline V CDR1 and CDR2: LGHNA, YSLEER. There are 17 residues in the CDR3. Trimming took 1 base from V and 8 from J, leaving 20 bases between them. The CDR3 region is CASSQGAYGRDSEKLFF. Here the CDR3 DNA reads TGCGCCAGCAGCCAAGGGGCTTATGGCAGGGATAGCGAAAAACTGTTTTTT.

In its sample, this clonotype was seen once. At one end the junction does not follow the germline gene, possibly because of a read error. V and J are TRBV11-2 and TRBJ2-1, with 10 bases that match TRBD2. The V gene's germline CDR1 is SGHAT and CDR2 FQNNGV. The CDR3 has 14 amino acids. The CDR3 coding sequence is TGTGCCAGCAGCTTACAGCGGGGGGGGGATGAGCGGTTCTTC. This translates into CASSLQRGGDERFF.

This chain connects TRBV12-3 or TRBV12-4 to TRBJ1-1; D uncertain. The CDR3 runs to 14 residues. V lost 5 bases and J 5 bases, leaving 15 bases between the germline ends. The chain's CDR3 is CASSPSGRMTEAFF. CDR3 coding DNA: TGTGCCAGCAGTCCATCGGGGAGGATGACTGAAGCTTTCTTT.

This clonotype has just a few counts. The chain recombines TRBV20-1 with TRBJ2-5; 12 bases are shared with TRBD2. The germline V gene encodes CDR1 DFQATT and CDR2 SNEGSKA (reference sequence). The CDR3 length is 14 residues. Germline trimming cut 2 bases from V and 5 bases from J; bases unmatched to any gene: 3. The CDR3 loop is CSARSLAGGETQYF. The CDR3, as DNA: TGCAGTGCTAGATCACTAGCGGGGGGCGAGACCCAGTACTTC.

The chain employs TRBV10-3 and TRBJ2-4, with a tentative D call TRBD1 (5 bases). This CDR3 region has 14 residues. The V gene lost 2 bases and the J gene lost 13 bases, with 18 bases spanning the gap. Germline CDR1 reads ENHRY; CDR2 reads SYGVKD. The CDR3 loop is CAISEPYPRDGQYF. In DNA form, the CDR3 reads TGTGCCATCAGTGAGCCCTACCCCAGGGATGGGCAGTACTTC.

This rearrangement joins TRBV29-1 to TRBJ1-2, with a tentative D call TRBD1 (5 bases). V was shortened by 3 bases and J by 4 bases, with 18 bases between the two germline ends. Germline CDR1 SQVTM, CDR2 ANQGSEA. The CDR3 has 15 amino acids. CDR3 protein: CSVDGAREVGYGYTF. The CDR3 bases are TGCAGCGTTGACGGGGCCAGGGAGGTCGGCTATGGCTACACCTTC.

The rearrangement joins TRBV5-5 to TRBJ2-5, with a weak D call TRBD1 (6 bases). The CDR3 contains 16 residues. The germline V and J ends were trimmed by 2 bases and 2 bases, with 16 bases remaining between them. Germline V gene lookup returns CDR1 SGHKS and CDR2 YYEKEE (reference sequence). This CDR3 reads CASSLGQIARQETQYF. The CDR3 DNA reads as TGTGCCAGCAGCTTAGGACAGATAGCAAGACAAGAGACCCAGTACTTC.

The chain carries TRBV20-1 and TRBJ2-1; D call uncertain. The CDR3 is 17 amino acids. Germline CDR1 DFQATT, CDR2 SNEGSKA (reference sequence). Trimming stripped 4 bases from V and 7 bases from J, with 26 bases between. The CDR3, as DNA: TGCAGTGCTACGGGTCTCAGGCTCTCATCCTTCGATAATGAGCAGTTCTTC. Encoded protein: CSATGLRLSSFDNEQFF.

The genes are TRBV6-2 or TRBV6-3 and TRBJ1-5; TRBD1 agrees at 7 bases. The CDR3 loop spans 16 amino acids. The J segment lost 0 bases and the V segment lost 7 bases, leaving 9 bases of the junction unmatched. Germline loops: CDR1 MNHEY, CDR2 SVGEGT. The CDR3 protein is CASTKGGLFSNQPQHF. The CDR3 region has the DNA TGTGCCAGCACCAAAGGGGGCCTTTTTAGCAATCAGCCCCAGCATTTT.

This clonotype was picked up a small number of times. This chain links TRBV6-2 or TRBV6-3 with TRBJ2-7, with 7 bases matching TRBD1. There are 12 residues in the CDR3. Trimming cost V 5 bases and J 12 bases; bases outside gene matches: 10. The V gene's germline CDR1 is MNHEY and CDR2 SVGEGT. The CDR3 nucleotides read TGTGCCAGCAGTCAACCAATGACAGGGATGTACTTC. Translated: CASSQPMTGMYF.